This T cell receptor (beta chain) was identified in a study of human T cells and chemical hapten exposure. The wider study: Donors were sensitized with 2% DPC on the upper inner arm.

The CDR3 consists of 14 residues. V lost 3 bases and J lost 10; bases outside the gene matches: 8. CDR1 ENHRY and CDR2 SYGVKD come from the germline V gene. Indicated time point: patch test 2, 6 weeks after DPC sensitization. Treatment here: therapeutic diphenylcyclopropenone sensitization with weekly scalp DPC. It was unfractionated whole blood from which total RNA was extracted. TCRdb passed the RACE reads through MiXCR, listing each CDR3 protein once. Found here are more than 85,000 distinct CDR3 sequences, around 10% of them singletons; the top ten hold 2.2%. V is TRBV10-3 and J is TRBJ2-1, with 8 bases lining up with TRBD2. The sample was whole blood, taken in connection with sensitization to the hapten diphenylcyclopropenone (DPC). The sequence derives from a man aged 35 to 55 with alopecia areata. Some clones in this sample may be carry-over from other donors' samples. This CDR3 reads CAISESGSPQEQFF. The CDR3 nucleotides read TGTGCCATCAGTGAAAGCGGGAGCCCGCAGGAGCAGTTCTTC.